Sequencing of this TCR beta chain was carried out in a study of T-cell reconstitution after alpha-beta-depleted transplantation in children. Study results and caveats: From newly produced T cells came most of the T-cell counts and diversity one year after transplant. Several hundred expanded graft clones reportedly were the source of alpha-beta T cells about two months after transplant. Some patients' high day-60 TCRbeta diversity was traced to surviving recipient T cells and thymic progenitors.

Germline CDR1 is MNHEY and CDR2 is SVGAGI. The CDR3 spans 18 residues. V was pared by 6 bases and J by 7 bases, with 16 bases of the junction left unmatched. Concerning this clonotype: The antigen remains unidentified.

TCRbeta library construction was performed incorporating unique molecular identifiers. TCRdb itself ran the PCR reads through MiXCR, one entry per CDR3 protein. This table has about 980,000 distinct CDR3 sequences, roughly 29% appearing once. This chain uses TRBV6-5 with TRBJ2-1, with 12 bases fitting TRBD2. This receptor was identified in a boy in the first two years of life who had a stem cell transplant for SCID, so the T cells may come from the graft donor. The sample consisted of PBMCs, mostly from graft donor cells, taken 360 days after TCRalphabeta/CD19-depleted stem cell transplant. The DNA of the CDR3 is TGTGCCAGCAGCCGGACCCCTAGCGGGGGGGCCGGGGGGAATGAGCAGTTCTTC. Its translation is CASSRTPSGGAGGNEQFF.